This record covers a single T cell receptor beta chain. Its antigen is currently unknown. The germline gives CDR1 MDHEN, CDR2 SYDVKM. CDR3 length equals 14 residues. Trimming left V 6 bases short and J 6 bases short, with 12 bases between. TCRdb keeps only in-frame clones here, not all; method: immunoSEQ multiplex PCR. The sample lists 150,000 to 200,000 clones, around 94% seen once, with roughly 5% in the top ten. This record belongs to a study of T cell responses to AZD1222 COVID-19 vaccine. Study-wide results and limits: The donor cohort was predominantly white British with a female majority, and clonal diversity may have been underestimated. At baseline, seropositivity was found in only a handful of AZD1222 recipients. At 160-218 and 743-854, vaccine-associated CD4 TCRs were dominant, and they spanned spike.

Both about-4-week and about-12-week second-dose recipients were combined. The chain carries TRBV28 and TRBJ1-6; no clear D. The input for sequencing was peripheral blood, taken 28 days after the second AZD1222 dose. This sequence originates from an adult who received the AZD1222 COVID-19 vaccine. The CDR3, as DNA: TGTGCCAGCAGCTCTGGGGTTAGTAATTCACCCCTCCACTTT. It encodes CASSSGVSNSPLHF. Supplemented by reference TRBV28 and TRBJ1-6, the full variable domain reads DVKVTQSSRYLVKRTGEKVFLECVQDMDHENMFWYRQDPGLGLRLIYFSYDVKMKEKGDIPEGYSVSREKKERFSLILESASTNQTSMYLCASSSGVSNSPLHFGNGTRLTVT.